Below, 21 T cell receptor beta chains from the same sample are listed, as sequenced in a study of shared clonotypes between healthy human individuals. Terminally differentiated effector memory CD45RA+ cells were excluded by CCR7 positive selection of CD45RO-negative cells. Profiled with immunoSEQ multiplex PCR; TCRdb holds only in-frame clones, not every one. The sample lists hundreds of thousands of clones; 90% to 95% were seen once. Sequenced sample: naive CD8+ T cells sorted from blood. These receptors originate from a woman aged 25-40 years in good health.

The J gene is TRBJ1-2, the V gene TRBV4-1; D is unclear. The ends were cut back, 1 base at V and 5 bases at J, with 11 bases in the middle. CDR3 length: 14 amino acids. Germline CDR1 is MGHRA and CDR2 is YSYEKL. The CDR3 loop reads CASSQVAELYGYTF. CDR3 nucleotide sequence: TGCGCCAGCAGCCAAGTAGCGGAGTTGTATGGCTACACCTTC.

The genes are TRBV2 and TRBJ1-5; D is uncertain. Germline V CDR1 and CDR2: SNHLY, FYNNEI. Trimming removed 5 bases from V and 3 bases from J, with 8 bases in between. The CDR3 has 13 residues. CDR3 protein: CASSTSTNQPQHF. In DNA form, the CDR3 reads TGTGCCAGCAGTACTTCAACCAATCAGCCCCAGCATTTT.

The chain joins TRBV27 to TRBJ2-1; 13 nucleotides match TRBD2. V was clipped by 2 bases and J by 2 bases; unmatched bases: 3. Germline CDR1 MNHEY, CDR2 SMNVEV (reference sequence). This CDR3 is 17 amino acids long. The CDR3 region has the DNA TGTGCCAGCAGTTTAGGAGGGACTAGCGGGACCTACAATGAGCAGTTCTTC. Amino acids: CASSLGGTSGTYNEQFF.

This chain uses TRBV9 with TRBJ1-2, with D perhaps TRBD1 (6 bases). Per germline, CDR1 SGDLS and CDR2 YYNGEE. This CDR3 contains 14 residues. Trimming took off 2 bases at V and 2 bases at J, with 10 bases between the two ends. The CDR3 spells CASSVGQINYGYTF. CDR3 nucleotides: TGTGCCAGCAGCGTCGGACAGATAAACTATGGCTACACCTTC.

The rearrangement joins TRBV10-3 to TRBJ2-1, with 16 nucleotides matching TRBD2. This CDR3 has 18 amino acids. Trimming removed 3 bases from V and 6 bases from J; junction bases left unmatched: 8. Germline values: CDR1 ENHRY, CDR2 SYGVKD. CDR3 amino acids: CAISEPGLAGGQGNEQFF. CDR3 nucleotides: TGTGCCATCAGTGAACCGGGACTAGCGGGAGGGCAGGGCAATGAGCAGTTCTTC.

The chain has TRBV28 and TRBJ1-6; possibly TRBD1 for D (5 bases). V lost 8 bases, J lost 5 bases, and 16 bases lay in between. The CDR3 length is 15 residues. Germline V lookup: CDR1 MDHEN, CDR2 SYDVKM. CDR3 protein: CASRPGTIDNSPLHF. In DNA form, the CDR3 reads TGTGCCAGCCGGCCGGGGACGATTGATAATTCACCCCTCCACTTT.

The chain joins TRBV27 to TRBJ2-1, with 7 bases aligning to TRBD1. This CDR3 spans 15 amino acids. Germline values: CDR1 MNHEY, CDR2 SMNVEV (reference sequence). J lost 6 bases, V lost 5 bases, and 10 bases had no gene match. DNA for the CDR3: TGTGCCAGCAGTCCGACAGGGATCGGGCGCAATGAGCAGTTCTTC. This gives the protein CASSPTGIGRNEQFF.

The genes are TRBV7-9 and TRBJ2-7, with 9 positions matching TRBD2. V was clipped by 5 bases and J by 4 bases; unmatched bases: 6. The CDR3 consists of 14 residues. CDR1 is SEHNR, CDR2 FQNEAQ, per germline (reference sequence). DNA for the CDR3: TGTGCCAGCAGCGCCGGGACTAGCCATTACGAGCAGTACTTC. This codes for CASSAGTSHYEQYF.

This clone was recorded once. This chain connects TRBV7-8 to TRBJ2-3, with TRBD2 matching 12 bases. V lost 5 bases, J lost 2 bases, and 2 bases stayed unmatched. CDR1 is SGHVS and CDR2 is FQNEAQ in the germline V gene. The CDR3 extends over 15 amino acids. CDR3 sequence reads: CASSRLAGATDTQYF. As DNA, the CDR3 is TGTGCCAGCAGCAGACTAGCGGGAGCCACAGATACGCAGTATTTT.

This chain uses TRBV5-4 with TRBJ2-7, with D perhaps matching TRBD2 (6 bases). Germline lookup yields CDR1 SGHNT and CDR2 YYREEE (reference sequence). Between the trimmed V and J ends, which lost 4 bases and 6 bases, there was a span of 23 bases. The CDR3 extends over 16 amino acids. The CDR3 protein is CASSQDQAGGKSEQYF. As DNA, the CDR3 is TGTGCCAGCAGCCAAGATCAAGCCGGGGGAAAGAGCGAGCAGTACTTC.

The CDR3 reads CASSPSQRVSYEQYF. The CDR3 coding sequence is TGTGCCAGCAGCCCTTCGCAGCGGGTGTCCTACGAGCAGTACTTC. This chain connects TRBV5-5 to TRBJ2-7, with D perhaps matching TRBD2 (6 bases). The V end was cut by 4 bases, the J end by 1 base, with 15 bases between. The CDR3 totals 15 residues. Germline V gene data show CDR1 as SGHKS and CDR2 as YYEKEE (reference sequence).

This CDR3 reads CASSARTAPYEQYF. In nucleotides, the CDR3 is TGTGCCAGCAGCGCCAGGACAGCCCCCTACGAGCAGTACTTC. This sequence joins TRBV9 and TRBJ2-5; D possibly corresponds to TRBD1 (6 bases). Near its end, the DNA agrees better with TRBJ2-7, so the J call may be wrong. The CDR3 contains 14 residues. Germline-derived CDR1 and CDR2 are SGDLS and YYNGEE.

The chain is built from TRBV28 and TRBJ2-2, with D uncertain. The germline CDR1 and CDR2 sequences are MDHEN and SYDVKM. The V end lost 5 bases, the J end lost 2 bases, and 6 bases lay between the germline ends. The CDR3 totals 13 residues. The CDR3 DNA is TGTGCCAGCAGTCCACTCAACACCGGGGAGCTGTTTTTT. Its protein is CASSPLNTGELFF.

This rearrangement joins TRBV5-4 to TRBJ2-1, with TRBD2 as a possible D gene (7 bases). Between the trimmed V and J ends, which lost 10 bases and 0 bases, there was a span of 17 bases. The CDR3 is 15 amino acids. Looked up from germline, CDR1 is SGHNT and CDR2 is YYREEE (reference sequence). The CDR3 is CACFGGGSSYNEQFF. CDR3 nucleotides: TGTGCCTGCTTCGGCGGGGGCAGCTCCTACAATGAGCAGTTCTTC.

The V call is TRBV11-2, the J call TRBJ2-5; the match to TRBD1 covers 7 bases. The J call is in doubt because the DNA end fits TRBJ2-7 better. Germline values: CDR1 SGHAT, CDR2 FQNNGV. CDR3 length equals 14 residues. The CDR3 DNA reads as TGTGCCAGCAGCTTAGGTACAGGGGCCTACGAGCAGTACTTC. Its translation is CASSLGTGAYEQYF.

The genes are TRBV2 and TRBJ1-2; D is uncertain. V was shortened by 8 bases and J by 5 bases, with 15 bases between the two germline ends. CDR1 and CDR2 (germline): SNHLY, FYNNEI. This CDR3 has 13 amino acids. Here the CDR3 DNA reads TGTGCCAGCCCAGAGGAGGGTCCATATGGCTACACCTTC. Amino acids: CASPEEGPYGYTF.

The chain joins TRBV5-4 to TRBJ1-1; 10 nucleotides agree with TRBD1. CDR1 and CDR2 from the germline V gene are SGHNT and YYREEE (reference sequence). J lost 6 bases, V lost 4 bases, and 9 bases had no gene match. CDR3 length equals 15 residues. The CDR3 here is CASSKSGTGVAEAFF. The CDR3 region has the DNA TGTGCCAGCAGCAAATCCGGGACAGGGGTGGCTGAAGCTTTCTTT.

This clone was observed once. This chain links TRBV7-8 with TRBJ2-6; 9 nucleotides match TRBD1. CDR1 SGHVS and CDR2 FQNEAQ come from the germline V gene. V was clipped by 8 bases and J by 2 bases; unmatched bases: 7. The CDR3 runs 16 residues. CDR3 sequence (DNA): TGTGCCAGCGGGGGGGACAGGGTAACTGGGGCCAACGTCCTGACTTTC. Protein: CASGGDRVTGANVLTF.

J is TRBJ1-2 and V is TRBV27, with D maybe TRBD1 (5 bases). This CDR3 has 11 residues. V lost 6 bases to trimming and J lost 5 bases, with 7 bases between them. From germline, CDR1 is MNHEY and CDR2 SMNVEV (reference sequence). The CDR3 coding sequence is TGTGCCAGCAGCGGGGGGTATGGCTACACCTTC. The encoded protein is CASSGGYGYTF.

This clone occurred once. This rearrangement joins TRBV6-6 to TRBJ2-1, with a possible D match to TRBD1 (5 bases). The V end was cut by 5 bases, the J end by 7 bases, with 15 bases between. The germline V gene has CDR1 MNHNY and CDR2 SVGAGI (reference sequence). The CDR3 runs to 14 residues. CDR3 DNA sequence: TGTGCCAGCAGTCCGGGCAGGGCAGGGAATGAGCAGTTCTTC. This gives the protein CASSPGRAGNEQFF.

The chain carries TRBV6-5 and TRBJ2-7; D call uncertain. Germline assignment: CDR1 MNHEY and CDR2 SVGAGI. This CDR3 comprises 15 residues. Trimming took 3 bases from V and 3 from J, leaving 15 bases between them. Here the CDR3 reads CASSYRRTLYYEQYF. CDR3 in DNA: TGTGCCAGCAGTTATCGTCGGACGCTCTACTACGAGCAGTACTTC.